A single sample gave rise to the 26 T cell receptor beta chains below, sequenced in a study of technical replicates of blood from several donors. Repertoires were generated with immunoSEQ multiplex PCR, while TCRdb's copy carries only in-frame clones and drops some. The sample includes approximately 50,000 clones, roughly 94% seen only once; the top ten take about 0.22%. What was sequenced was T cells isolated from PBMCs. The source is a human donor in good health.

This chain uses TRBV5-4 with TRBJ2-7; 8 nucleotides align to TRBD1. V shed 3 bases, J shed 6 bases, and the junction held 26 bases outside the gene matches. The V gene's germline CDR1 is SGHNT and CDR2 YYREEE (reference sequence). The CDR3 runs to 20 residues. CDR3 nucleotide sequence: TGTGCCAGCAGCTCAAATTACCCAGGGGGCGCGCCTCTGGACCCTCGCGAGCAGTACTTC. Encoded protein: CASSSNYPGGAPLDPREQYF. Variable domain in full (rest from reference TRBV5-4 and TRBJ2-7): ETGVTQSPTHLIKTRGQQVTLRCSSQSGHNTVSWYQQALGQGPQFIFQYYREEENGRGNFPPRFSGLQFPNYSSELNVNALELDDSALYLCASSSNYPGGAPLDPREQYFGPGTRLTVT.

The chain uses TRBV18 and TRBJ2-7; 8 bases map to TRBD1. Germline assignment: CDR1 KGHSH and CDR2 LQKENI. Losses at the gene ends were 3 bases for V and 6 bases for J; bases not matched to a gene: 13. CDR3 length: 16 residues. The CDR3 loop reads CASSPWEQGARSEQYF. The CDR3 DNA follows: TGTGCCAGCTCACCCTGGGAGCAGGGGGCGCGAAGCGAGCAGTACTTC.

The chain uses TRBV10-3 and TRBJ2-1; TRBD1 matches 7 bases. Trimming cost V 7 bases and J 4 bases; bases outside gene matches: 10. The CDR3 has 15 amino acids. Germline-derived CDR1 and CDR2 are ENHRY and SYGVKD. The CDR3 bases are TGTGCCATCAATCGAATACCGGACAGGTACAATGAGCAGTTCTTC. Amino acid sequence: CAINRIPDRYNEQFF.

The rearrangement uses TRBV5-4 and TRBJ1-1; 9 bases fit TRBD1. After removal of 4 bases from V and 1 base from J, the junction contained 2 bases not matched to a gene. The CDR3 loop spans 14 amino acids. Germline V lookup: CDR1 SGHNT, CDR2 YYREEE (reference sequence). CDR3 nucleotides: TGTGCCAGCAGCACGGGACAGGGGAACACTGAAGCTTTCTTT. Translating it yields CASSTGQGNTEAFF.

The chain has TRBV18 and TRBJ1-1, with 10 positions matching TRBD1. In germline, CDR1 is KGHSH, CDR2 LQKENI. The CDR3 has 14 residues. V shed 0 bases and J 7 bases; nucleotides not matched to a gene: 2. CDR3 DNA sequence: TGTGCCAGCTCACCACCGGGACAGGGGTTTGAAGCTTTCTTT. Amino acids: CASSPPGQGFEAFF.

The CDR3 is CASSLTSYAVSGANVLTF. For the CDR3, the DNA is TGCGCCAGCAGCTTGACTTCCTATGCCGTATCTGGGGCCAACGTCCTGACTTTC. V and J are TRBV5-1 and TRBJ2-6; D gene ambiguous. CDR3 length: 18 amino acids. The germline V and J ends were trimmed by 1 base and 1 base, with 15 bases remaining between them. From germline, CDR1 is SGHRS and CDR2 YFSETQ.

This chain links TRBV6-5 with TRBJ2-7; TRBD1 aligns across 7 bases. There are 13 residues in the CDR3. The germline CDR1 and CDR2 sequences are MNHEY and SVGAGI. The trim removed 5 bases at V and 5 bases at J, leaving 6 bases unmatched. The DNA for the CDR3 is TGTGCCAGCAGTGACAGGGTGCGGGACGAGCAGTACTTC. Residues: CASSDRVRDEQYF.

This chain links TRBV15 with TRBJ2-7; no reliable D call. Germline lookup yields CDR1 LNHNV and CDR2 YYDKDF (reference sequence). V was clipped by 1 base and J by 0 bases, with 7 bases between them. The CDR3 consists of 14 residues. CDR3 protein: CATSRGTTSYEQYF. In DNA, the CDR3 is TGTGCCACCAGCAGAGGAACTACCTCCTACGAGCAGTACTTC.

The chain uses TRBV6-5 and TRBJ2-7; D might be TRBD1 (7 bases). The CDR3 is 14 amino acids. Germline V gene data show CDR1 as MNHEY and CDR2 as SVGAGI. The ends were cut back, 3 bases at V and 5 bases at J, with 14 bases in the middle. CDR3 loop: CASSYGQGGNEQYF. The DNA of the CDR3 is TGTGCCAGCAGTTATGGTCAGGGGGGCAACGAGCAGTACTTC.

V gene TRBV28 combines with J gene TRBJ1-2; 7 bases align to TRBD1. The CDR3 is made up of 14 amino acids. The V gene's germline CDR1 is MDHEN and CDR2 SYDVKM. J was trimmed by 2 bases and V by 5 bases; bases with no gene match: 5. This chain's CDR3 is CASSKDRANYGYTF. The CDR3, as DNA: TGTGCCAGCAGTAAAGACAGGGCGAACTATGGCTACACCTTC.

The chain employs TRBV10-1 and TRBJ2-3; TRBD2 matches at 15 bases. From germline, CDR1 is WNHNN and CDR2 SYGVQD (reference sequence). The V and J ends lost 3 bases and 8 bases, in that order; junction bases with no gene match: 9. The CDR3 is 17 residues long. This CDR3 reads CASSDRGLAGGSGTQYF. CDR3 coding DNA: TGCGCCAGCAGTGATAGGGGACTAGCGGGGGGTTCGGGTACGCAGTATTTT.

The J gene is TRBJ2-7, the V gene TRBV18; weak D call: TRBD2 (5 bases). The V gene lost 6 bases and the J gene lost 2 bases, with 17 bases spanning the gap. Germline assignment: CDR1 KGHSH and CDR2 LQKENI. This CDR3 contains 15 residues. The CDR3 bases are TGTGCCAGCTCGGGATATCGGACTTCCACCTACGAGCAGTACTTC. It codes for CASSGYRTSTYEQYF.

This rearrangement joins TRBV18 to TRBJ1-1, with 8 bases identical to TRBD1. With 4 bases clipped from V and 6 bases from J, the junction kept 7 bases outside the gene matches. The CDR3 extends over 14 amino acids. Germline V gives CDR1 KGHSH, CDR2 LQKENI. In DNA, the CDR3 is TGTGCCAGCTCACTTACAGGGGGAATTGCTGAAGCTTTCTTT. This translates into CASSLTGGIAEAFF.

The chain is built from TRBV9 and TRBJ1-2; weak D call: TRBD1 (6 bases). The germline V and J ends were trimmed by 0 bases and 8 bases, with 26 bases remaining between them. The CDR3 is made up of 18 amino acids. Germline CDR1 and CDR2: SGDLS and YYNGEE. The CDR3 here is CASSVGQVRKGKPRGYTF. DNA for the CDR3: TGTGCCAGCAGCGTAGGACAGGTTAGGAAGGGCAAACCGCGGGGCTACACCTTC.

The rearrangement joins TRBV7-2 to TRBJ2-7; TRBD1 is a possible D gene (6 bases). V gave up 5 bases and J gave up 2 bases, with 16 bases separating them. CDR1 and CDR2 (germline): SGHTA, FQGNSA. The CDR3 extends over 15 amino acids. This chain's CDR3 is CASSLRDITTYEQYF. The DNA of the CDR3 is TGTGCCAGCAGCCTACGGGACATTACGACCTACGAGCAGTACTTC.

This rearrangement joins TRBV5-1 to TRBJ2-7; 9 bases are a match to TRBD1. The V gene's germline CDR1 is SGHRS and CDR2 YFSETQ. J was trimmed by 6 bases and V by 5 bases; bases with no gene match: 6. This CDR3 contains 13 residues. The CDR3 sequence is CASRIDRGAEQYF. In nucleotides, the CDR3 is TGCGCCAGCAGAATAGACAGGGGGGCCGAGCAGTACTTC.

This sequence joins TRBV11-3 and TRBJ2-7; D unresolved. The CDR3 totals 18 residues. Trimming cost V 5 bases and J 0 bases, with 23 bases left between them. The V gene's germline CDR1 is SGHNT and CDR2 YENEEA. Written as DNA, the CDR3 is TGTGCCAGCAGCCAATTTGAGCAGACTCGCCAGAGCTCCTACGAGCAGTACTTC. It codes for CASSQFEQTRQSSYEQYF.

The V call is TRBV29-1, the J call TRBJ2-2, with D perhaps TRBD1 (6 bases). The CDR3 is 13 amino acids. CDR1 and CDR2 from the germline V gene are SQVTM and ANQGSEA. V lost 6 bases to trimming and J lost 6 bases, with 14 bases between them. CDR3 in amino acids: CSVEQNRAGELFF. CDR3 coding DNA: TGCAGCGTCGAACAAAACAGGGCCGGGGAGCTGTTTTTT.

The chain joins TRBV29-1 to TRBJ2-7; D might be TRBD2 (6 bases). In germline, CDR1 is SQVTM, CDR2 ANQGSEA. The CDR3 is made up of 11 amino acids. V lost 0 bases to trimming and J lost 7 bases, with 7 bases between them. The CDR3 bases are TGCAGCGTTGAAGAGGGGAGGGAGCAGTACTTC. It yields the protein CSVEEGREQYF.

This chain joins TRBV10-3 and TRBJ2-5, with TRBD2 matching over 9 bases. This CDR3 contains 15 residues. In germline, CDR1 is ENHRY, CDR2 SYGVKD. J was trimmed by 1 base and V by 4 bases; bases with no gene match: 4. The CDR3 loop is CAISVSGGVQETQYF. The CDR3 coding sequence is TGTGCCATCAGTGTTAGCGGGGGTGTCCAAGAGACCCAGTACTTC.

The chain couples TRBV6-5 to TRBJ2-1; D is uncertain. Trimming took 5 bases from V and 1 from J, leaving 6 bases between them. Germline values: CDR1 MNHEY, CDR2 SVGAGI. The CDR3 covers 13 residues. This CDR3 is CASSRLSYNEQFF. The DNA of the CDR3 is TGTGCCAGCAGTCGACTTTCCTACAATGAGCAGTTCTTC.

The genes are TRBV7-2 and TRBJ1-1; maybe TRBD1 (6 bases). V shed 4 bases and J shed 3 bases, with 12 bases lying between them. CDR3 length equals 14 residues. CDR1 and CDR2 (germline): SGHTA, FQGNSA. The DNA for the CDR3 is TGTGCCAGCAGCTCTTGGTCAGGGGACACTGAAGCTTTCTTT. It specifies CASSSWSGDTEAFF.

The rearrangement uses TRBV7-8 and TRBJ2-6; TRBD1 agrees at 8 bases. CDR3 length: 15 amino acids. Per the germline V gene, CDR1 is SGHVS and CDR2 is FQNEAQ. With V trimmed by 6 bases and J by 4 bases, 5 bases remained unmatched. Written as DNA, the CDR3 is TGTGCCAGCAGTTACAGGGGGGTAGGGGCCAACGTCCTGACTTTC. It is translated as CASSYRGVGANVLTF.

The chain has TRBV28 and TRBJ1-5; no definite D call. V dropped 4 bases and J dropped 4 bases, with 17 bases sitting between them. Per germline, CDR1 MDHEN and CDR2 SYDVKM. This CDR3 contains 16 residues. The CDR3 spells CASSYTKRTLNQPQHF. The CDR3 region has the DNA TGTGCCAGCAGTTACACAAAAAGGACTCTGAATCAGCCCCAGCATTTT.

This sequence joins TRBV13 and TRBJ2-1, with D perhaps TRBD1 (6 bases). CDR1 is PRHDT and CDR2 is FYEKMQ in the germline V gene (reference sequence). V shed 5 bases and J shed 9 bases, with 17 bases lying between them. CDR3 length: 14 residues. The CDR3 sequence is CASSASYRVSEQFF. CDR3 sequence (DNA): TGTGCCAGCAGCGCTTCCTACAGGGTCAGTGAGCAGTTCTTC.

This clone was picked up a small number of times. V usage is TRBV29-1 and J usage is TRBJ1-1, with D tentatively TRBD1 (5 bases). Germline V gene data show CDR1 as SQVTM and CDR2 as ANQGSEA. V was clipped by 6 bases and J by 4 bases, with 12 bases between them. The CDR3 has 12 amino acids. For the CDR3, the DNA is TGCAGCGTCGCTCAGGGAGGCACTGAAGCTTTCTTT. The encoded protein is CSVAQGGTEAFF.